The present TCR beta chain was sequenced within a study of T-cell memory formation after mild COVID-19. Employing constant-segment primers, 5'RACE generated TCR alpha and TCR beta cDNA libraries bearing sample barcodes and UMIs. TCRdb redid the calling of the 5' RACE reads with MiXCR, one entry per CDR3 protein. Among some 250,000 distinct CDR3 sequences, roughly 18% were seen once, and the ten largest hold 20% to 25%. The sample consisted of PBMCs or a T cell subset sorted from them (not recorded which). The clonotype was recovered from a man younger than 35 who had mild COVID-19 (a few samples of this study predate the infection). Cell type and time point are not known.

This chain's CDR3 is CAISESGVFNYGYTF. The DNA for the CDR3 is TGTGCCATCAGTGAGTCGGGGGTTTTTAACTATGGCTACACCTTC. This chain joins TRBV10-3 and TRBJ1-2; perhaps TRBD1 as D (5 bases). Trimming took off 0 bases at V and 1 base at J, with 9 bases between the two ends. This CDR3 is 15 amino acids long. Germline CDR1 is ENHRY and CDR2 is SYGVKD.